There are a few counts of the clone carrying this TCR beta chain. This specimen belongs to a study of blood T cell repertoires in COVID-19. Study overall: COVID-19 samples collected from the United States, Italy and Spain covered acute and convalescent phases. Sources were T cells, B-cell-depleted T cells, or PBMCs; the material itself was cDNA or gDNA.

The CDR3 totals 15 residues. Germline CDR1 is MNHEY and CDR2 is SVGEGT. V gave up 6 bases and J gave up 2 bases, with 13 bases separating them. The data were produced by immunoSEQ multiplex PCR, yet TCRdb's version contains in-frame clones alone and is incomplete. The sample contains about 130,000 clones, around three quarters of which appear only once. The receptor comes from a man aged 35-49 years with active or convalescent COVID-19. Source material: peripheral blood. J is TRBJ2-2 and V is TRBV6-2 or TRBV6-3; D is perhaps TRBD1 (5 bases). This chain's CDR3 is CASSPMQGNTGELFF. In nucleotides, the CDR3 is TGTGCCAGCAGCCCTATGCAGGGCAACACCGGGGAGCTGTTTTTT.